This T cell receptor (beta chain) was captured in a study of blood T cell dynamics during melanoma immunotherapy (dated by TCRdb to about 2020). Concerning the study at large: Patients had metastatic melanoma and received first-line pembrolizumab or nivolumab plus ipilimumab as standard of care in the United Kingdom. To find early correlates of response, peripheral T cell receptor repertoires were profiled in metastatic melanoma patients before and after one cycle of checkpoint inhibitor therapy. The training cohort was made up of consecutive patients, while a further independent group of patients from the same centre was pooled to form an external validation set.

The time point label here, explained by the study, means: week 3, after first cycle of checkpoint inhibitor. Blood samples were collected before treatment (T0) and at week 3 (W3), after the first cycle of checkpoint blockade. Except for a couple of patients with rapid clinical progression, response was assessed 12 weeks after the first infusion by RECIST 1.1; disease control meant complete response, partial response or stable disease. Any patient who had received prior systemic cancer treatment, was on concomitant immunosuppressant therapy or had synchronous other active malignancies was excluded. Both bulk PBMC and plasma cell-free DNA were sequenced for TCR beta so that circulating cells and T cell turnover could be tracked. PBMC were isolated from blood with Lymphoprep and SepMate tubes, followed by red cell lysis. QIAamp DNA Blood Mini kits were used to extract DNA from PBMC and sorted T cell subsets.

For every bulk PBMC sample, a fixed 350 ng of DNA was loaded. Following the manufacturer instructions, the immunoSEQ TCRb Assay kit was used to amplify TCR beta CDR3 sequences from genomic DNA. The KAPA Library Quantification Kit for Illumina platforms was used to quantify pooled libraries by qPCR. Pooled libraries were clustered at roughly 0.55-1.2 pM and sequenced on an Illumina NextSeq 500. The original pipeline was this. TCR data were analyzed with immunoSEQ ANALYZER and the R LymphoSeq package. A rearrangement efficiency score was calculated as productive divided by the sum of productive and non-productive CDR3 sequences. Clonality was measured with the Gini coefficient and diversity with the Renyi index at alpha=1, and both measures were compared pairwise between timepoints within each patient. In LymphoSeq, clonal relatedness was computed with an edit distance of 3 and repertoire similarity was computed with the Bhattacharyya coefficient. To classify response, a linear discriminant analysis based on week-3 changes in clonality and diversity was built using the R MASS and caret packages. What TCRdb holds here is the immuneACCESS table cut down to in-frame rearrangements. Part of the clones is not present; checked against another copy, under half of the missing clones reflect an unresolved V gene, and the others are unexplained. V, J and clone size derive from that table, while D and trimming were established from the DNA sequence. The sample table contains 6,000 or so clones; only one count was recorded for nearly 90% of them. The ten largest clones capture approximately 5% of the sample.

Between the V and J ends, shortened by 6 bases and 8 bases respectively, the junction contains 13 bases. CDR1 and CDR2 are read off the germline V gene as MDHEN and SYDVKM. The CDR3 contains 12 residues, cysteine and phenylalanine counted. The entry retains the CDR3 DNA only, 36 bases that are in frame from base 1. Paper-wide results and their limitations: The relatively small sample size was acknowledged as something that could potentially limit how far the results can be generalized. A bifurcated reorganization of the PBMC repertoire at W3, with increased clonality or increased diversity, was observed in patients who later achieved disease control, unlike in progressors. Whether the T cell clones driving repertoire changes were melanoma-specific or reflected general immune activation could not be determined in the study.

Worth noting for this clone: Its antigen is unknown. Base qualities are missing; no much larger clone stands one base away.

Here the sequenced sample was blood, taken from a patient treated with checkpoint blockade. The V gene is TRBV28 and the J gene is TRBJ1-2, with the identity of the D gene unclear. This sequence originates from a human donor with melanoma. The encoded CDR3 is CASSRRLSGYTF. The DNA sequence is TGTGCCAGCAGCCGCCGGTTGAGCGGCTACACCTTC.